Given below is one T cell receptor (beta chain) in context. This sample is drawn from a study of OX40 agonist ivuxolimab in advanced cancers. Study details: The patients' treatment was ivuxolimab, an agonistic anti-OX40 (CD134) antibody.

Trimming pared 8 bases from V and 0 bases from J, leaving 10 bases between. The CDR3 is 14 amino acids. The germline V gene encodes CDR1 SEHNR and CDR2 FQNEAQ (reference sequence). Using immunoSEQ multiplex PCR, the repertoire was profiled, and TCRdb retains in-frame clones only, with some absent. The top ten clones hold roughly 23% of a sample with approximately 49,000 clones, approximately 80% of them seen once. The sequenced sample was CD4+ or CD8+ T cells sorted from blood, obtained in a trial of the OX40 agonist ivuxolimab. The rearrangement joins TRBV7-9 to TRBJ2-2, with D possibly matching TRBD2 (5 bases). The TCR was taken from an adult with an advanced solid tumor such as melanoma, head and neck, liver or kidney cancer. The chain's CDR3 is CASGGVTNTGELFF. The CDR3 DNA reads as TGTGCCAGCGGAGGCGTGACGAACACCGGGGAGCTGTTTTTT. Filled out from reference TRBV7-9 and TRBJ2-2, the complete variable domain reads DTGVSQNPRHKITKRGQNVTFRCDPISEHNRLYWYRQTLGQGPEFLTYFQNEAQLEKSRLLSDRFSAERPKGSFSTLEIQRTEQGDSAMYLCASGGVTNTGELFFGEGSRLTVL.